This T cell receptor beta chain came from a study of shared clonotypes between healthy human individuals. Study-wide background: Three CD4 naive, three CD4 memory, two CD8 naive and one CD8 memory plate were used per donor.

The donors, healthy adults who were HIV-negative, had experienced no recent acute infections or vaccinations. Deep-level running was used for the assay. In replicate PCRs of sorted subsets, around 200 ng DNA, 29,000 or so T cell genomes, was used. Assay: immunoSEQ multiplex PCR; the TCRdb copy retains only in-frame clones and omits some. Of over 1.5 million clones in the sample, nearly 99% are singletons; the top ten hold 0.4% to 0.55%. Germline lookup yields CDR1 SGDLS and CDR2 YYNGEE. The CDR3 runs to 17 residues. The V segment lost 7 bases and the J segment 4 bases; nucleotides outside the gene matches: 17.

This clonotype was obtained from a man under 40 in good health. The sample comprised naive CD4+ T cells sorted from blood. Indicated subset: CD45RA+ positively selected. J is TRBJ2-5 and V is TRBV9; 9 positions match TRBD1. This CDR3 is CASPGDRDRFNRETQYF. Here the CDR3 DNA reads TGTGCCAGCCCTGGGGACAGGGATCGATTCAATCGAGAGACCCAGTACTTC.